This T cell receptor (beta chain) is drawn from a study of OX40 agonist ivuxolimab in advanced cancers. At the level of the study: An anti-OX40 (CD134) antibody with agonistic activity, ivuxolimab, was administered to patients. Administration of intravenous ivuxolimab to patients occurred every 2 weeks at 0.01 to 10 mg/kg. The study, taken as a whole, reports: Among the lowest peripheral clonal expansion occurred in 0.1-3.0 mg/kg partial responders.

Systemic immunosuppression or a history of autoimmune disease excluded patients. Using immunoSEQ multiplex PCR, the repertoire was profiled, and TCRdb retains in-frame clones only, with some absent. The data hold over 100,000 clones, with around 87% observed a single time. With respect to this clone: Its specificity is unknown.

Germline lookup yields CDR1 SGHRS and CDR2 YFSETQ. The CDR3 consists of 12 residues. V lost 2 bases and J 6 bases, leaving 3 bases between the germline ends. This clonotype was obtained from an adult with an advanced solid tumor such as melanoma, head and neck, liver or kidney cancer. V and J are TRBV5-1 and TRBJ1-6; D uncertain. The sequencing used CD4+ or CD8+ T cells sorted from blood, collected in a trial of the OX40 agonist ivuxolimab. This CDR3 reads CASSLSNSPLHF. Here the CDR3 DNA reads TGCGCCAGCAGCTTAAGTAATTCACCCCTCCACTTT. Complete variable domain (other parts from reference TRBV5-1 and TRBJ1-6): KAGVTQTPRYLIKTRGQQVTLSCSPISGHRSVSWYQQTPGQGLQFLFEYFSETQRNKGNFPGRFSGRQFSNSRSEMNVSTLELGDSALYLCASSLSNSPLHFGNGTRLTVT.